The entry below describes one TCR beta chain. Its antigen is undetermined. V was pared by 0 bases and J by 7 bases, with 5 bases of the junction left unmatched. This CDR3 spans 15 amino acids. Germline V gene lookup returns CDR1 SGDLS and CDR2 YYNGEE. The data belong to a study of PD-1 blockade in classical Hodgkin lymphoma. Across the study: The nivolumab dose that patients received was 3 mg/kg, given intravenously every 2 weeks.

Study conclusions and caveats: There was a significant rise in CD4+ TCR diversity by C4D1, with no such rise for CD8+. Lower baseline TCR diversity was reported for newly diagnosed patients than for healthy donors.

Brentuximab vedotin exposure varied among the patients, all of whom had relapsed after autologous stem cell transplantation. Complete response, partial response or progressive disease constituted the best responses recorded. The data were produced by immunoSEQ multiplex PCR, yet TCRdb's version contains in-frame clones alone and is incomplete. The table lists about 98,000 clones, roughly 92% of them singletons, with over 2.5% in the top ten. This clonotype originated in a human donor with classical Hodgkin lymphoma. The sample was peripheral blood mononuclear cells (PBMCs), taken at baseline. The V call is TRBV9, the J call TRBJ1-3; 9 nucleotides agree with TRBD1. CDR3 region: CASSVAGTGRNTIYF. Written as DNA, the CDR3 is TGTGCCAGCAGCGTAGCCGGGACAGGGAGGAACACCATATATTTT.